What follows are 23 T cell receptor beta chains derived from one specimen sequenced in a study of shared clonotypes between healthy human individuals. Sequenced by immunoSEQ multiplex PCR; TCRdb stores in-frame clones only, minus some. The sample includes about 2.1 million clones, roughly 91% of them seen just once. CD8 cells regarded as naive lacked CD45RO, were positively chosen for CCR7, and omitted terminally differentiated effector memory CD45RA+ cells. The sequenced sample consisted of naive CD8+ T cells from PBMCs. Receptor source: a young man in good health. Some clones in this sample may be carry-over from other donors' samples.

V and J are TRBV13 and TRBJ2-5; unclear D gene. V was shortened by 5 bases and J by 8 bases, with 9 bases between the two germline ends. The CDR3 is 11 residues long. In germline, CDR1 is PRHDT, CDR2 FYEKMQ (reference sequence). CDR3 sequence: CASSLRDTQYF. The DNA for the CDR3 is TGTGCCAGCAGCCTACGAGACACCCAGTACTTC. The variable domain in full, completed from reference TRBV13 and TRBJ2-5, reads AAGVIQSPRHLIKEKRETATLKCYPIPRHDTVYWYQQGPGQDPQFLISFYEKMQSDKGSIPDRFSAQQFSDYHSELNMSSLELGDSALYFCASSLRDTQYFGPGTRLLVL.

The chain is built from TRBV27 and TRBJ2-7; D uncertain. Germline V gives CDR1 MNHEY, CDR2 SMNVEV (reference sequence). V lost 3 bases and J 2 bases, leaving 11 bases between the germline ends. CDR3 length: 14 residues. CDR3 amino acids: CASSFGPRAYEQYF. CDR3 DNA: TGTGCCAGCAGTTTTGGACCAAGAGCCTACGAGCAGTACTTC.

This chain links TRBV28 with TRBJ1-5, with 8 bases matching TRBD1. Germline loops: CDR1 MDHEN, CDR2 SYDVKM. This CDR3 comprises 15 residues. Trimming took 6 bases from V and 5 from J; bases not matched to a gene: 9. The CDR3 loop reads CASRPIDRGHQPQHF. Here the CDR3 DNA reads TGTGCCAGCAGACCGATTGACAGGGGCCATCAGCCCCAGCATTTT.

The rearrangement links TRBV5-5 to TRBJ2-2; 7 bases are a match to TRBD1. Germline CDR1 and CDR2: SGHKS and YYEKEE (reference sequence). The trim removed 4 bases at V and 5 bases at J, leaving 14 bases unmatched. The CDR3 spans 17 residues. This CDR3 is CASSETGFRVATGELFF. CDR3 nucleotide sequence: TGTGCCAGCAGCGAGACAGGGTTCCGTGTGGCTACCGGGGAGCTGTTTTTT.

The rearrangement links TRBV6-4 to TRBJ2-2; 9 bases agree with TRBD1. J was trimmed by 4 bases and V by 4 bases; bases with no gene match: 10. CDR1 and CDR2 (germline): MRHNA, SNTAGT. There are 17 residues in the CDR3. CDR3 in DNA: TGTGCCAGCAGTGGCCCCGGGGACAGGGTACCCACCGGGGAGCTGTTTTTT. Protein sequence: CASSGPGDRVPTGELFF.

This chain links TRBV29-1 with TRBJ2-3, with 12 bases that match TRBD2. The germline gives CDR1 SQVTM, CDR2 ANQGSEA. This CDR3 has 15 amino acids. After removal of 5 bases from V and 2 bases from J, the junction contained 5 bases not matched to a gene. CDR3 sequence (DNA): TGCAGCGTTTCTCTAGCGGGAGGGCCCACAGATACGCAGTATTTT. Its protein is CSVSLAGGPTDTQYF.

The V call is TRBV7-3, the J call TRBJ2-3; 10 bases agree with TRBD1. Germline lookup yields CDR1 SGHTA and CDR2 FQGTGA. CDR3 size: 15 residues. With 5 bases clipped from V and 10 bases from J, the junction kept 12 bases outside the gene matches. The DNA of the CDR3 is TGTGCCAGCAGCCGAGCCGGGACAGGGGACGTTCCGCAGTATTTT. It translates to CASSRAGTGDVPQYF.

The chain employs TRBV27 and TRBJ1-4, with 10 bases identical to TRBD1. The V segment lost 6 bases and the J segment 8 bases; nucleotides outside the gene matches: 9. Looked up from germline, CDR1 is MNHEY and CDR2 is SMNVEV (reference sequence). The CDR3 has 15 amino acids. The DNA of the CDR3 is TGTGCCAGCAGCCCAGACAGGGGGCAGGGCGAAAAACTGTTTTTT. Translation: CASSPDRGQGEKLFF. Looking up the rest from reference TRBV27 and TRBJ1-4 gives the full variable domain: EAQVTQNPRYLITVTGKKLTVTCSQNMNHEYMSWYRQDPGLGLRQIYYSMNVEVTDKGDVPEGYKVSRKEKRNFPLILESPSPNQTSLYFCASSPDRGQGEKLFFGSGTQLSVL.

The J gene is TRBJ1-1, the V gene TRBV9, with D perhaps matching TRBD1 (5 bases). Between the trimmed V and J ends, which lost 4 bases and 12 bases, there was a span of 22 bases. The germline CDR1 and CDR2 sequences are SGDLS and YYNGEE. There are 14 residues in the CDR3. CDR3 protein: CASSIPASGGVTFF. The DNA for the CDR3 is TGTGCCAGCAGCATACCCGCAAGCGGGGGGGTAACTTTCTTT.

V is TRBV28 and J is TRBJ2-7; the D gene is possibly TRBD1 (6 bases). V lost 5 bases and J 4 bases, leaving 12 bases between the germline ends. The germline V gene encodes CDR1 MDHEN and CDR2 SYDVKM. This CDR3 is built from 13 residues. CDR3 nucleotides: TGTGCCAGCAGTCGAGCGACAGGATACGAGCAGTACTTC. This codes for CASSRATGYEQYF.

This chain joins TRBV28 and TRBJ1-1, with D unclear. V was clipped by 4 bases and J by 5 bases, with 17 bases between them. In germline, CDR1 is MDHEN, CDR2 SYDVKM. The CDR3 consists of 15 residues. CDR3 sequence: CASSYSSEGRTEAFF. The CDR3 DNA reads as TGTGCCAGCAGTTATTCCTCCGAAGGGAGGACTGAAGCTTTCTTT.

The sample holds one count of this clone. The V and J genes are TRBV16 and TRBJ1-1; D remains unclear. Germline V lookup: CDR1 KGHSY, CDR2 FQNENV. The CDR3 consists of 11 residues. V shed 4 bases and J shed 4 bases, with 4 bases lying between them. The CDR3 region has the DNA TGTGCCAGCAGCCCCAGCACTGAAGCTTTCTTT. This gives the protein CASSPSTEAFF. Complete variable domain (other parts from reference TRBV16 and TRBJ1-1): GEEVAQTPKHLVRGEGQKAKLYCAPIKGHSYVFWYQQVLKNEFKFLISFQNENVFDETGMPKERFSAKCLPNSPCSLEIQATKLEDSAVYFCASSPSTEAFFGQGTRLTVV.

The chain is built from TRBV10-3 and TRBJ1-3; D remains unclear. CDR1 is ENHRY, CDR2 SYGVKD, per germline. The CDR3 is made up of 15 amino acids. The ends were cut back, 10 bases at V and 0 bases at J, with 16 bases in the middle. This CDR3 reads CATTLQVISGNTIYF. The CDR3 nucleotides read TGTGCCACCACACTCCAGGTGATCTCTGGAAACACCATATATTTT.

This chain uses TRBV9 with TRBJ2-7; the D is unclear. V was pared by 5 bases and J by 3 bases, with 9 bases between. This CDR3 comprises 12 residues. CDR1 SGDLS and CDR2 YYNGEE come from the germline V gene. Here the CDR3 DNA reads TGTGCCAGCAGGGGGAACGGCTACGAGCAGTACTTC. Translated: CASRGNGYEQYF.

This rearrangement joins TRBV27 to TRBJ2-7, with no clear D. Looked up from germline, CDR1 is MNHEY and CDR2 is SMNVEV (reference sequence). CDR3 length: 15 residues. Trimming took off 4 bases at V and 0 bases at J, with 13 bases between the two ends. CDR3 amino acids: CASSSHGVYSYEQYF. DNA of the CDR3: TGTGCCAGCAGTTCCCATGGTGTTTACTCCTACGAGCAGTACTTC.

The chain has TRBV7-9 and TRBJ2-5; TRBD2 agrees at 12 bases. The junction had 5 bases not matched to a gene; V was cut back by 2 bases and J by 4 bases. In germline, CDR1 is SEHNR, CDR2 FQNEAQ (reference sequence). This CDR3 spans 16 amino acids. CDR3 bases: TGTGCCAGCAGCTTATCTACTAGCGGGAGGTCAGAGACCCAGTACTTC. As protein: CASSLSTSGRSETQYF.

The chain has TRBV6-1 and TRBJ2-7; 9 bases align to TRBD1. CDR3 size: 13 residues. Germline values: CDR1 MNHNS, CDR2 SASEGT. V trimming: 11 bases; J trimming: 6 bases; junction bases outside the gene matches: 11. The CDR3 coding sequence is TGTGCCGCCCGGGACAGGGACCGGGGCGAGCAGTACTTC. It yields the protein CAARDRDRGEQYF.

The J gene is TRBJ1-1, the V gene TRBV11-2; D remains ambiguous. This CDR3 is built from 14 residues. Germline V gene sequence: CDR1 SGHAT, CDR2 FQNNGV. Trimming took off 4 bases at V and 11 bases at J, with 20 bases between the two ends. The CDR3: CASSSHLWGGWAFF. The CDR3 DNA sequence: TGTGCCAGCAGCTCCCACCTCTGGGGAGGATGGGCTTTCTTT. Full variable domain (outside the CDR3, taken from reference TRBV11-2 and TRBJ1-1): EAGVAQSPRYKIIEKRQSVAFWCNPISGHATLYWYQQILGQGPKLLIQFQNNGVVDDSQLPKDRFSAERLKGVDSTLKIQPAKLEDSAVYLCASSSHLWGGWAFFGQGTRLTVV.

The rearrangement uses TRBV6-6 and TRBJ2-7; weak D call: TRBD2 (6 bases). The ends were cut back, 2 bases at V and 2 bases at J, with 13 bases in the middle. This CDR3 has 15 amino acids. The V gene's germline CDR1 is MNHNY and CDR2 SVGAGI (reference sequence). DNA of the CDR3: TGTGCCAGCAGTTACGGTCCGGAGGGCCCCTACGAGCAGTACTTC. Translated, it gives CASSYGPEGPYEQYF.

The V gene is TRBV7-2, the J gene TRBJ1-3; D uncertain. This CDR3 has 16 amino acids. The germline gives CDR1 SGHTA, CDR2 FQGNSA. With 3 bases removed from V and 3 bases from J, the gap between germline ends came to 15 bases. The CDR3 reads CASSFSIEGDGNTIYF. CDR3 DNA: TGTGCCAGCAGCTTTTCAATCGAGGGAGATGGAAACACCATATATTTT.

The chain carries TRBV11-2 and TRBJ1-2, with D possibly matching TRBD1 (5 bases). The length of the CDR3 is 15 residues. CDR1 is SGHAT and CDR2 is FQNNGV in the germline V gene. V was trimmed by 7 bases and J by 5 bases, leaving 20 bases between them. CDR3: CASTPNGGAGYGYTF. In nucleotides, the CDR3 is TGTGCCAGCACTCCTAACGGCGGGGCAGGGTATGGCTACACCTTC.

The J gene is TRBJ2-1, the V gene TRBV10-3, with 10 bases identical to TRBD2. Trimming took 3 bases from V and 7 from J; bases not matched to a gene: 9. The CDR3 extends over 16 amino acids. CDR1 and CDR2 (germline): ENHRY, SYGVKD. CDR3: CAISDPLSGRLNEQFF. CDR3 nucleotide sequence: TGTGCCATCAGTGACCCCCTTAGCGGGAGGTTGAATGAGCAGTTCTTC.

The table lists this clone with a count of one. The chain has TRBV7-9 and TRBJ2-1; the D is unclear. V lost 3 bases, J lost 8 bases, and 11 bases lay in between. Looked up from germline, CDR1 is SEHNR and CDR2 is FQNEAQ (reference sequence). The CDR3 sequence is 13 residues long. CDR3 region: CASSLGVQDEQFF. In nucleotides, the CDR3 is TGTGCCAGCAGCTTGGGCGTTCAGGATGAGCAGTTCTTC.